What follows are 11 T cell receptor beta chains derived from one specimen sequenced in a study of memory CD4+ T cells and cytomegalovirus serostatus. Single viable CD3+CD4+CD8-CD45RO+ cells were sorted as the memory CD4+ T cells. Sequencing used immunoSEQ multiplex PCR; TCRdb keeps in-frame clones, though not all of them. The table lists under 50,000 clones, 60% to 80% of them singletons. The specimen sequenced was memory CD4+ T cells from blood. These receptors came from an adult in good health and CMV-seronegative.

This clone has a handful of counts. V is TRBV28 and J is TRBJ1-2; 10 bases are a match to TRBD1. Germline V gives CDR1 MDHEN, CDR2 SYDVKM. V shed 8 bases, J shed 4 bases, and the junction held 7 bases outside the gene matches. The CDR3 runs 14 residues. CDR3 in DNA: TGTGCCAGCCTCCGGGACAGGGGACGCTATGGCTACACCTTC. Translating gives CASLRDRGRYGYTF.

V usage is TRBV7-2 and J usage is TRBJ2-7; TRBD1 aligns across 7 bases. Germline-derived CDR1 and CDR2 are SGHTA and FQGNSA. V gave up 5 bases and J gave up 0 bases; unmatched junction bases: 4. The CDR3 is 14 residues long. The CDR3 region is CASSVGQHSYEQYF. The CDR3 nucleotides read TGTGCCAGCAGCGTGGGACAGCACTCCTACGAGCAGTACTTC. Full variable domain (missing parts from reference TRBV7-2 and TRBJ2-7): GAGVSQSPSNKVTEKGKDVELRCDPISGHTALYWYRQSLGQGLEFLIYFQGNSAPDKSGLPSDRFSAERTGGSVSTLTIQRTQQEDSAVYLCASSVGQHSYEQYFGPGTRLTVT.

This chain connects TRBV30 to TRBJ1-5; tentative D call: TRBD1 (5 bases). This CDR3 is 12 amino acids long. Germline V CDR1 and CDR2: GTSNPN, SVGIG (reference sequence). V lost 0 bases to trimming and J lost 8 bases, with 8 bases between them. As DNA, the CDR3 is TGTGCCTGGAGTGTACTAGGGGAGCCCCAGCATTTT. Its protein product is CAWSVLGEPQHF.

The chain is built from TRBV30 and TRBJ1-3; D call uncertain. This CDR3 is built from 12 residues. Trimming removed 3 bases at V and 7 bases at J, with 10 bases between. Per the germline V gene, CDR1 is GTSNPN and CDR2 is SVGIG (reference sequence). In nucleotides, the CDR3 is TGTGCCTGGAGCCCCGGCGAGAACACCATATATTTT. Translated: CAWSPGENTIYF.

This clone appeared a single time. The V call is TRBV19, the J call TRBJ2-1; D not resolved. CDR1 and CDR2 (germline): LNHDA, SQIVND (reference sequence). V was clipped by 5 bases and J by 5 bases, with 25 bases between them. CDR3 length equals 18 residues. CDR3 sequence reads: CASSPNSGRNYGHNEQFF. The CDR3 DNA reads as TGTGCCAGTAGTCCAAACTCCGGGCGAAATTACGGACACAATGAGCAGTTCTTC.

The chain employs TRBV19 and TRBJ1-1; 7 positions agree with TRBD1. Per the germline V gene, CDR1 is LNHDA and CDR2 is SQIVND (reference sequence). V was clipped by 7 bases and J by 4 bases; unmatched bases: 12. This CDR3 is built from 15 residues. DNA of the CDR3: TGTGCCAGTATCTTGACAGGGCAGAGCGGCACTGAAGCTTTCTTT. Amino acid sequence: CASILTGQSGTEAFF.

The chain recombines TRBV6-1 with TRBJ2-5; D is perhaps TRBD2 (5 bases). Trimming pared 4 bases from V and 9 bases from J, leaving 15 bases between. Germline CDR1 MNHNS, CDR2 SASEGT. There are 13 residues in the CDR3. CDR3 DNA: TGTGCCAGCAGTGGGGTAGACGGCGGGTCCCAGTACTTC. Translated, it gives CASSGVDGGSQYF.

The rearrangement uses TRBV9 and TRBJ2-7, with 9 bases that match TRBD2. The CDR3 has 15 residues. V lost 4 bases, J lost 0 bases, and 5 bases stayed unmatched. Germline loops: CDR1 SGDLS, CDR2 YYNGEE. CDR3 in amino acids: CASSPGLASSYEQYF. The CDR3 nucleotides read TGTGCCAGCAGCCCTGGACTAGCGAGCTCCTACGAGCAGTACTTC.

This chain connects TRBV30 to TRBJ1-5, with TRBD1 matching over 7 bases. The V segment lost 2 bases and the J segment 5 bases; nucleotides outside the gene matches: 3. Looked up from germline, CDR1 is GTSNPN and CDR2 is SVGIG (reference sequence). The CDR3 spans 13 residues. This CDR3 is CAWSWDSYQPQHF. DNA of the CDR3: TGTGCCTGGAGTTGGGACAGCTATCAGCCCCAGCATTTT.

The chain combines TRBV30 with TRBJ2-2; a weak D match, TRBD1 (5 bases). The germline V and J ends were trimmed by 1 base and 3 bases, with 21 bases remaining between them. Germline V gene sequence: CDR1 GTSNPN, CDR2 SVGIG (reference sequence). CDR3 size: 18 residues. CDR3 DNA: TGTGCCTGGAGTGAAGAAGGCCTCAGGGTACGGGACACCGGGGAGCTGTTTTTT. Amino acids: CAWSEEGLRVRDTGELFF.

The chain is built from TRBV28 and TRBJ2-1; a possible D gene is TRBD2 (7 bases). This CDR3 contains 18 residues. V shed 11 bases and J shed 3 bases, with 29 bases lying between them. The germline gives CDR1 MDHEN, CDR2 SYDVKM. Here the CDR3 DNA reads TGTGCCGTCACCTCAAGGGGGGGGGCCTCGGCTCGCTACAATGAGCAGTTCTTC. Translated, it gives CAVTSRGGASARYNEQFF.